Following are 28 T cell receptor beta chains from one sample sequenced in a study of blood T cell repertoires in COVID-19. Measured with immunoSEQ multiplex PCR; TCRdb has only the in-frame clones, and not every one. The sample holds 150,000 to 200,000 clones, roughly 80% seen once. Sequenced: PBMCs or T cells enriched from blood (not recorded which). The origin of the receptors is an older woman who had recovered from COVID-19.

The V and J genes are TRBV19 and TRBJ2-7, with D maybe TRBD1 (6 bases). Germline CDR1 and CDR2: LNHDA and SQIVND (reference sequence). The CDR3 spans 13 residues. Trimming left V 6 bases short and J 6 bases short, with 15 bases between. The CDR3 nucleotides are TGTGCCAGTAGCCCAGGGGTGGCGGGCGAGCAGTACTTC. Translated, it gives CASSPGVAGEQYF.

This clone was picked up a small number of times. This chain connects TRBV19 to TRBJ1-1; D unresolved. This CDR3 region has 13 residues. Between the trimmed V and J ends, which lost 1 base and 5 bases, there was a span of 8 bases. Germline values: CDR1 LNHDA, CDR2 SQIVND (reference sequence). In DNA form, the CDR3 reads TGTGCCAGTAGTATAGTAGCGAAGACTGAAGCTTTCTTT. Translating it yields CASSIVAKTEAFF.

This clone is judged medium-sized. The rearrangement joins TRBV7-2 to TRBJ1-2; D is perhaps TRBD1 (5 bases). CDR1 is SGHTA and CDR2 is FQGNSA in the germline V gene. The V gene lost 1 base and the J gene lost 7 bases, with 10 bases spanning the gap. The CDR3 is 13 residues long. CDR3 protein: CASSLGQKVGYTF. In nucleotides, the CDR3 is TGTGCCAGCAGCTTAGGACAGAAGGTTGGCTACACCTTC.

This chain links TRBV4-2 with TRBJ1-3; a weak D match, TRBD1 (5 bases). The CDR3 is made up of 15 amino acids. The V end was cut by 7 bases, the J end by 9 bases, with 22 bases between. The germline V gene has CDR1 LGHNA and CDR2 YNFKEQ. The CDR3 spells CASTQDRAGQGTIYF. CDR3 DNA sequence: TGTGCCAGCACTCAAGACCGGGCAGGGCAAGGCACCATATATTTT.

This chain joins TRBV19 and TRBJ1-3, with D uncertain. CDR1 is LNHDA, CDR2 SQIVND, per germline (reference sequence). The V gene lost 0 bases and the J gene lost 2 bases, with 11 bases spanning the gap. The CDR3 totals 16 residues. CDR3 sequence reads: CASSIESGWPGNTIYF. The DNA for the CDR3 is TGTGCCAGTAGTATAGAGTCGGGATGGCCTGGAAACACCATATATTTT.

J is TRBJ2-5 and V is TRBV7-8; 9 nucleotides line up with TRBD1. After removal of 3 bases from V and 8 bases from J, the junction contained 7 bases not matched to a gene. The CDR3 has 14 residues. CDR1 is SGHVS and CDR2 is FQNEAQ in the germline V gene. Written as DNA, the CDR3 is TGTGCCAGCAGCTTTCCGGGACAGGGTACCACCCAGTACTTC. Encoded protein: CASSFPGQGTTQYF.

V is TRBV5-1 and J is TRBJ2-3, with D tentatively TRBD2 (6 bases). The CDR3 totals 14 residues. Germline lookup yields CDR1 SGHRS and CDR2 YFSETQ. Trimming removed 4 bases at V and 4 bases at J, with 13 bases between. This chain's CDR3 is CASSTERVADTQYF. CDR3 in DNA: TGCGCCAGCAGCACCGAGCGGGTTGCAGATACGCAGTATTTT.

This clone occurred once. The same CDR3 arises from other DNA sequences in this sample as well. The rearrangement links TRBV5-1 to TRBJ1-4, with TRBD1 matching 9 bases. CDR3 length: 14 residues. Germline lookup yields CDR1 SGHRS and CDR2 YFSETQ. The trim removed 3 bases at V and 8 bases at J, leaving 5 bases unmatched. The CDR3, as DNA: TGCGCCAGCAGCTCGGGACAGGGAGGAGAAAAACTGTTTTTT. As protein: CASSSGQGGEKLFF.

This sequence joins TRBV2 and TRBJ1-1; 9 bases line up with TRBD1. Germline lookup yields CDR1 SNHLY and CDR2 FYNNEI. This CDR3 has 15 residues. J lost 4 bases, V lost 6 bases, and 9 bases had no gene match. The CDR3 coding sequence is TGTGCCAGCAGCGAACAGGGGGCAGGGAGCACTGAAGCTTTCTTT. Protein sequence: CASSEQGAGSTEAFF. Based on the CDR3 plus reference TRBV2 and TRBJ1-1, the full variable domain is EPEVTQTPSHQVTQMGQEVILRCVPISNHLYFYWYRQILGQKVEFLVSFYNNEISEKSEIFDDQFSVERPDGSNFTLKIRSTKLEDSAMYFCASSEQGAGSTEAFFGQGTRLTVV.

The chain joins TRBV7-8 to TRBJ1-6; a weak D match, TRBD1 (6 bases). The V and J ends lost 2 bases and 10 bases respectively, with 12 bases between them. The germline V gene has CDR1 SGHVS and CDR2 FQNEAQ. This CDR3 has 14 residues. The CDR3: CASSLYRERSPLHF. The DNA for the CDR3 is TGTGCCAGCAGCTTATACAGGGAACGGTCACCCCTCCACTTT.

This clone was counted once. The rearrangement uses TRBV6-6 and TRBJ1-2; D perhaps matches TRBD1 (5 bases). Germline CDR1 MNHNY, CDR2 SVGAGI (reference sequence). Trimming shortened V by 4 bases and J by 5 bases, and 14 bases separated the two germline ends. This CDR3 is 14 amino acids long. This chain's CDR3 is CASSSGGLGYGYTF. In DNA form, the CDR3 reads TGTGCCAGCAGTTCCGGGGGTCTTGGTTATGGCTACACCTTC.

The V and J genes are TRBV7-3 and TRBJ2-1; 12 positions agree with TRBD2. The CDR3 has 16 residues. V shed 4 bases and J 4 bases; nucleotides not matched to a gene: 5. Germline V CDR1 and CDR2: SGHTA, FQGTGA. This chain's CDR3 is CASSSRLAGEYNEQFF. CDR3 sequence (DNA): TGTGCCAGCAGCTCCAGACTAGCGGGGGAGTACAATGAGCAGTTCTTC. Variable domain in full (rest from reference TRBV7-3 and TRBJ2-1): GAGVSQTPSNKVTEKGKYVELRCDPISGHTALYWYRQSLGQGPEFLIYFQGTGAADDSGLPNDRFFAVRPEGSVSTLKIQRTERGDSAVYLCASSSRLAGEYNEQFFGPGTRLTVL.

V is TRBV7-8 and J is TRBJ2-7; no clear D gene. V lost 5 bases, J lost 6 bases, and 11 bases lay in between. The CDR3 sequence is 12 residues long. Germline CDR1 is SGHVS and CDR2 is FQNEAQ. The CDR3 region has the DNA TGTGCCAGCAGCCCCCGTATCGGCGAGCAGTACTTC. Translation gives CASSPRIGEQYF.

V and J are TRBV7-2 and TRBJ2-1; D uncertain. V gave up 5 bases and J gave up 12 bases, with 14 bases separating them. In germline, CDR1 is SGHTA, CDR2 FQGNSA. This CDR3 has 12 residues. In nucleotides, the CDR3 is TGTGCCAGCAGCCATCGCTTTAGAGGGCAGTTCTTC. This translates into CASSHRFRGQFF.

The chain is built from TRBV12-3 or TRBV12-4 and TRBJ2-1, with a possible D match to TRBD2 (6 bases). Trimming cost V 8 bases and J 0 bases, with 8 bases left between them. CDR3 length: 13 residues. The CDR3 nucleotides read TGTGCCAGCGGGGGGAGCTCCTACAATGAGCAGTTCTTC. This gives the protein CASGGSSYNEQFF.

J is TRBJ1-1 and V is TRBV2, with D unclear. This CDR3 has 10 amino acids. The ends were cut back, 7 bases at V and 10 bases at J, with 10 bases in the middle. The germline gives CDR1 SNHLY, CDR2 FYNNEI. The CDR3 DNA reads TGTGCCAGCAATAGTCTAGGAGCTTTCTTT. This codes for CASNSLGAFF.

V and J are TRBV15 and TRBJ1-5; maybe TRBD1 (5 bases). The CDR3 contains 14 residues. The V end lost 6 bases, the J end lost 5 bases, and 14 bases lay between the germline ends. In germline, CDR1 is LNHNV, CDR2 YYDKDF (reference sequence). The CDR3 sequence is CATSIRGMDQPQHF. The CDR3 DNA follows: TGTGCCACCAGTATACGGGGGATGGATCAGCCCCAGCATTTT.

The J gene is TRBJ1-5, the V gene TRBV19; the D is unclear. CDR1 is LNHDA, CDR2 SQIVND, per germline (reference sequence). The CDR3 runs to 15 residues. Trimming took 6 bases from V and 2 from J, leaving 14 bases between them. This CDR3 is CASSLNYWGNQPQHF. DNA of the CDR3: TGTGCCAGTAGCCTCAACTATTGGGGCAATCAGCCCCAGCATTTT.

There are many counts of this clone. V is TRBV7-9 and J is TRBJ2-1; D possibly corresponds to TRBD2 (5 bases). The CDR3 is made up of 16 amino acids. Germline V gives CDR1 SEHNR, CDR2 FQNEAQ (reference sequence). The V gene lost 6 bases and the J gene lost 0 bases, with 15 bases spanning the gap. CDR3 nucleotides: TGTGCCAGCAGTGGACGAGAGGGAGCCTCCTACAATGAGCAGTTCTTC. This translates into CASSGREGASYNEQFF. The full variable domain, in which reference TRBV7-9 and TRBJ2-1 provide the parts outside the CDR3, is DTGVSQNPRHKITKRGQNVTFRCDPISEHNRLYWYRQTLGQGPEFLTYFQNEAQLEKSRLLSDRFSAERPKGSFSTLEIQRTEQGDSAMYLCASSGREGASYNEQFFGPGTRLTVL.

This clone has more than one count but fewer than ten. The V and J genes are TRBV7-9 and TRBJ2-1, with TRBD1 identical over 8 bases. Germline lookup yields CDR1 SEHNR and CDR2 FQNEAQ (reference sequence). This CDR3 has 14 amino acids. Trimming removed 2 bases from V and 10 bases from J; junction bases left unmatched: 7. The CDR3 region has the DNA TGTGCCAGCAGCTTAATGGCAGGGGGCTGGGAGCAGTTCTTC. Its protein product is CASSLMAGGWEQFF.

The CDR3 DNA follows: TGTGCCACCAGTGCGGAGGGGCCAGATACGCAGTATTTT. Residues: CATSAEGPDTQYF. The V and J genes are TRBV24-1 and TRBJ2-3; a weak D match, TRBD2 (6 bases). The CDR3 is made up of 13 amino acids. Per the germline V gene, CDR1 is KGHDR and CDR2 is SFDVKD. Trimming left V 5 bases short and J 4 bases short, with 9 bases between.

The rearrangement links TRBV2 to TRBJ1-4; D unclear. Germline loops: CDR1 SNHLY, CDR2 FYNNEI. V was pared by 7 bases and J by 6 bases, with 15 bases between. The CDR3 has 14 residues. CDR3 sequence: CASKLNGVDEKLFF. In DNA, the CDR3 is TGTGCCAGCAAATTGAACGGGGTGGATGAAAAACTGTTTTTT.

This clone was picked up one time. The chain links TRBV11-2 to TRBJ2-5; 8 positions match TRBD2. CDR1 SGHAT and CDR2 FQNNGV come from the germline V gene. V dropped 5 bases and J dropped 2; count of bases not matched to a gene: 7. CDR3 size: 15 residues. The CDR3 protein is CASSPGLVQQETQYF. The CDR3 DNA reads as TGTGCCAGCAGCCCGGGACTAGTCCAGCAAGAGACCCAGTACTTC.

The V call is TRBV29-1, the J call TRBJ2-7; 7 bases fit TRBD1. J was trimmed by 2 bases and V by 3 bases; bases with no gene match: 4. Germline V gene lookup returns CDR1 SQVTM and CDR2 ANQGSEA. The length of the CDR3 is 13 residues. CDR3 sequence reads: CSVDRDRTYEQYF. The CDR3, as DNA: TGCAGCGTTGACCGGGACAGAACCTACGAGCAGTACTTC.

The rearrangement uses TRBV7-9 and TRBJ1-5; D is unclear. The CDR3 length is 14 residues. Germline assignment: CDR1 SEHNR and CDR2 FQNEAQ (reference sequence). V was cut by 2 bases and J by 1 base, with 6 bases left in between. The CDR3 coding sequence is TGTGCCAGCAGCTTATCCCGGAGCAATCAGCCCCAGCATTTT. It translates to CASSLSRSNQPQHF.

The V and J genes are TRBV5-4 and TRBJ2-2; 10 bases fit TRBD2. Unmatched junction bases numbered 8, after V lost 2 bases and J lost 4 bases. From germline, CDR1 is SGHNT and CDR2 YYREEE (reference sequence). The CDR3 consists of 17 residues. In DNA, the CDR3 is TGTGCCAGCAGCTTCGGGCTAGCGGGGGCCTCCACCGGGGAGCTGTTTTTT. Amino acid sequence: CASSFGLAGASTGELFF.

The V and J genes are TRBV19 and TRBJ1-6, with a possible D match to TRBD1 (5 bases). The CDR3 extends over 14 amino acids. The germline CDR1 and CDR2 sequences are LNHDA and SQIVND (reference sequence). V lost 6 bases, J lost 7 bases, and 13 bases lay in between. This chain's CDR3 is CASSKGWPNSPLHF. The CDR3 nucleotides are TGTGCCAGTAGCAAGGGGTGGCCAAATTCACCCCTCCACTTT.

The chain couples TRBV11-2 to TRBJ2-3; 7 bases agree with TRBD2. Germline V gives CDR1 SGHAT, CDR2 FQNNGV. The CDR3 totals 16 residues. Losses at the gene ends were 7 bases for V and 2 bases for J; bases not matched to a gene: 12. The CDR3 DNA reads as TGTGCCAGCACCAGCTACGGTGGGGGGGTCACAGATACGCAGTATTTT. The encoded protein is CASTSYGGGVTDTQYF.